Here is one T cell receptor beta chain with its context. Its antigen is unknown. The entry originates in a study of CD8+ T cells in alopecia areata. Study as a whole: After 6 to 18 months of tofacitinib, follow-up continued 6 months off drug. Study outcomes and limitations: Alphabeta T cells residing in normal skin are also sequenced in scalp samples.

cDNA reverse transcribed from extracted RNA served as the sequencing template. Sequencing was performed with immunoSEQ multiplex PCR; in TCRdb, only in-frame clones are kept and a portion is missing. The sample yields 120,000 or so clones, approximately 38% seen once. V dropped 5 bases and J dropped 8; count of bases not matched to a gene: 7. CDR1 and CDR2 from the germline V gene are SQVTM and ANQGSEA. This CDR3 spans 13 amino acids. The receptor's source is a human donor with alopecia areata. This chain links TRBV29-1 with TRBJ1-4, with 8 bases matching TRBD1. Source material: CD4+ T cells sorted from blood. The CDR3 nucleotides read TGCAGCGTTAGGCCCCGGACAGGGGAAAAACTGTTTTTT. Amino acids: CSVRPRTGEKLFF.